These 23 T cell receptor beta chains originate from one sample sequenced in a study of cytotoxic CD8 clonotypes in ibrutinib-treated CLL. Sequenced by immunoSEQ multiplex PCR; TCRdb stores in-frame clones only, minus some. Of hundreds of thousands of clones in the sample, 67% were seen once. The sequenced sample was PBMCs, obtained after 36 months of ibrutinib treatment. Receptor source: a human donor with chronic lymphocytic leukemia.

This clone was detected only once. The chain employs TRBV6-6 and TRBJ2-3; D uncertain. The CDR3 contains 13 residues. With 3 bases removed from V and 4 bases from J, the gap between germline ends came to 8 bases. CDR1 MNHNY and CDR2 SVGAGI come from the germline V gene (reference sequence). The CDR3 DNA reads TGTGCCAGCAGTTATCATCTAGCAGATACGCAGTATTTT. It yields the protein CASSYHLADTQYF.

The rearrangement links TRBV7-6 to TRBJ2-5; 11 nucleotides line up with TRBD2. The CDR3 consists of 17 residues. After removal of 5 bases from V and 5 bases from J, the junction contained 13 bases not matched to a gene. In germline, CDR1 is SGHVS, CDR2 FNYEAQ. The CDR3 region is CASSPGALAGGGETQYF. CDR3 nucleotide sequence: TGTGCCAGCAGCCCAGGAGCGCTAGCGGGGGGTGGGGAGACCCAGTACTTC.

The chain links TRBV15 to TRBJ2-7; no firm D call. With 0 bases removed from V and 6 bases from J, the gap between germline ends came to 15 bases. The CDR3 length is 15 residues. CDR1 and CDR2 (germline): LNHNV, YYDKDF (reference sequence). In nucleotides, the CDR3 is TGTGCCACCAGCAGAGATCGGCTTTTAGGGCCCGAGCAGTACTTC. Translated: CATSRDRLLGPEQYF.

This clone showed up just a few times. The CDR3 sequence: CASSFGDTGELFF. The CDR3 DNA is TGCGCCAGCAGCTTCGGGGACACCGGGGAGCTGTTTTTT. The chain links TRBV5-1 to TRBJ2-2; the D gene is possibly TRBD2 (5 bases). The V gene's germline CDR1 is SGHRS and CDR2 YFSETQ. CDR3 length: 13 amino acids. V dropped 2 bases and J dropped 3 bases, with 5 bases sitting between them.

J is TRBJ1-1 and V is TRBV27; D possibly corresponds to TRBD1 (6 bases). V was clipped by 5 bases and J by 6 bases, with 13 bases between them. The CDR3 runs 13 residues. Per germline, CDR1 MNHEY and CDR2 SMNVEV (reference sequence). The CDR3 DNA reads TGTGCCAGCAGTACCCCAGGGGAGGCTGAAGCTTTCTTT. This translates into CASSTPGEAEAFF.

The V gene is TRBV7-9, the J gene TRBJ2-7, with 8 bases identical to TRBD1. The CDR3 runs 14 residues. After removal of 5 bases from V and 4 bases from J, the junction contained 7 bases not matched to a gene. Germline V gene data show CDR1 as SEHNR and CDR2 as FQNEAQ (reference sequence). CDR3 DNA sequence: TGTGCCAGCAGCCGGGGGACAGGATCTTACGAGCAGTACTTC. Its translation: CASSRGTGSYEQYF.

The chain carries TRBV28 and TRBJ1-3; D is unresolved. The CDR3 is 15 amino acids. The V and J ends lost 4 bases and 4 bases respectively, with 14 bases between them. Germline CDR1 MDHEN, CDR2 SYDVKM. CDR3 residues: CASSSLDGKGNTIYF. CDR3 nucleotides: TGTGCCAGCAGTTCCCTGGATGGGAAGGGAAACACCATATATTTT. The full variable domain, rest sourced from reference TRBV28 and TRBJ1-3, is DVKVTQSSRYLVKRTGEKVFLECVQDMDHENMFWYRQDPGLGLRLIYFSYDVKMKEKGDIPEGYSVSREKKERFSLILESASTNQTSMYLCASSSLDGKGNTIYFGEGSWLTVV.

Only a few counts were recorded for this clone. This chain joins TRBV2 and TRBJ2-2; tentative D call: TRBD2 (5 bases). CDR1 and CDR2 from the germline V gene are SNHLY and FYNNEI. The CDR3 is 13 residues long. V lost 3 bases, J lost 6 bases, and 8 bases lay in between. CDR3 amino acids: CASSDDGAGELFF. The CDR3 DNA follows: TGTGCCAGCAGTGATGACGGGGCCGGGGAGCTGTTTTTT.

CDR3 sequence (DNA): TGTGCCAGCAGTAAGGCCGGGACAGAGTTCTACGAGCAGTACTTC. It specifies CASSKAGTEFYEQYF. The V call is TRBV27, the J call TRBJ2-7; 7 bases line up with TRBD1. The V segment lost 5 bases and the J segment 3 bases; nucleotides outside the gene matches: 10. The CDR3 sequence is 15 residues long. From germline, CDR1 is MNHEY and CDR2 SMNVEV (reference sequence).

The CDR3 coding sequence is TGTGCCAGCAGCGCCCTAGCGGCCACAGGAGCCGGGGAGCTGTTTTTT. It codes for CASSALAATGAGELFF. The J gene is TRBJ2-2, the V gene TRBV9; 7 bases are shared with TRBD2. The CDR3 extends over 16 amino acids. Germline trimming cut 3 bases from V and 6 bases from J; bases unmatched to any gene: 11. Germline V gene lookup returns CDR1 SGDLS and CDR2 YYNGEE.

The V and J genes are TRBV5-1 and TRBJ2-7; D is perhaps TRBD2 (6 bases). Germline lookup yields CDR1 SGHRS and CDR2 YFSETQ. V was trimmed by 4 bases and J by 4 bases, leaving 12 bases between them. This CDR3 region has 13 residues. CDR3 coding DNA: TGCGCCAGCAGCACCGGACGGGAGTACGAGCAGTACTTC. It encodes CASSTGREYEQYF.

The chain has TRBV19 and TRBJ2-5; D perhaps matches TRBD1 (5 bases). From germline, CDR1 is LNHDA and CDR2 SQIVND (reference sequence). Trimming cost V 3 bases and J 1 base, with 18 bases left between them. This CDR3 contains 17 residues. As DNA, the CDR3 is TGTGCCAGTAGTATCGGGCGTTTGTCAGGGCCCCAAGAGACCCAGTACTTC. This encodes CASSIGRLSGPQETQYF.

The genes are TRBV4-1 and TRBJ1-1; TRBD1 agrees at 10 bases. Germline lookup yields CDR1 MGHRA and CDR2 YSYEKL. CDR3 length: 15 residues. The trim removed 1 base at V and 2 bases at J, leaving 1 base unmatched. The CDR3 region is CASSQGTGGNTEAFF. The CDR3 DNA reads as TGCGCCAGCAGCCAAGGGACAGGGGGAAACACTGAAGCTTTCTTT.

There are a few counts of this clone. This sequence joins TRBV19 and TRBJ1-5; 9 bases map to TRBD1. The ends lost 6 bases at V and 7 bases at J; junction bases unmatched: 16. The CDR3 length is 17 residues. CDR1 and CDR2 from the germline V gene are LNHDA and SQIVND (reference sequence). CDR3 DNA sequence: TGTGCCAGTAGCCACTCGCTTCCCGGGACAGGGAAGCAGCCCCAGCATTTT. Translated, it gives CASSHSLPGTGKQPQHF.

For this clone: This sample also contains other DNA sequences that code for the same CDR3. The chain links TRBV18 to TRBJ2-7; TRBD1 agrees at 8 bases. V lost 3 bases to trimming and J lost 6 bases; unmatched junction nucleotides: 7. Looked up from germline, CDR1 is KGHSH and CDR2 is LQKENI. The CDR3 totals 14 residues. In DNA, the CDR3 is TGTGCCAGCTCACCTGGGACAGGCCTCGGCGAGCAGTACTTC. This codes for CASSPGTGLGEQYF.

The chain is built from TRBV28 and TRBJ2-7, with D possibly called TRBD1 or TRBD2 (5 bases each). V gave up 8 bases and J gave up 7 bases, with 21 bases separating them. This CDR3 region has 14 residues. Germline CDR1 reads MDHEN; CDR2 reads SYDVKM. This chain's CDR3 is CASLRTGTSGEQYF. As DNA, the CDR3 is TGTGCCAGCTTACGGACGGGGACGTCCGGTGAGCAGTACTTC.

In its sample, this clone was seen a few times. This chain connects TRBV19 to TRBJ2-5; 9 bases map to TRBD2. Germline CDR1 and CDR2: LNHDA and SQIVND (reference sequence). The CDR3 has 15 residues. J gave up 5 bases and V 1 base, and 5 bases lay outside the gene matches. In DNA, the CDR3 is TGTGCCAGTAGTATAGTAGGGACTAGCCCCGAGACCCAGTACTTC. Translated: CASSIVGTSPETQYF. Filled out from reference TRBV19 and TRBJ2-5, the complete variable domain reads DGGITQSPKYLFRKEGQNVTLSCEQNLNHDAMYWYRQDPGQGLRLIYYSQIVNDFQKGDIAEGYSVSREKKESFPLTVTSAQKNPTAFYLCASSIVGTSPETQYFGPGTRLLVL.

The rearrangement links TRBV6-6 to TRBJ2-7; D uncertain. The CDR3 has 14 residues. Per germline, CDR1 MNHNY and CDR2 SVGAGI (reference sequence). V shed 0 bases and J shed 2 bases, with 8 bases lying between them. The DNA of the CDR3 is TGTGCCAGCAGTTACTCGGGCATTCCCTACGAGCAGTACTTC. This encodes CASSYSGIPYEQYF.

The chain uses TRBV28 and TRBJ2-3; TRBD1 might be the D (6 bases). Deletions cut 5 bases from V and 0 bases from J, with 24 bases between. Germline V gene sequence: CDR1 MDHEN, CDR2 SYDVKM. The CDR3 is 19 residues long. CDR3 residues: CASSLQGSGPTHSTDTQYF. CDR3 DNA sequence: TGTGCCAGCAGTCTACAGGGTTCAGGCCCTACTCATAGCACAGATACGCAGTATTTT.

V and J are TRBV7-3 and TRBJ2-2; 11 nucleotides align to TRBD1. CDR1 is SGHTA and CDR2 is FQGTGA in the germline V gene. There are 15 residues in the CDR3. Germline trimming cut 4 bases from V and 7 bases from J; bases unmatched to any gene: 5. The chain's CDR3 is CASSSRTGGFGELFF. In DNA form, the CDR3 reads TGTGCCAGCAGCTCGCGGACAGGGGGCTTCGGGGAGCTGTTTTTT.

The chain employs TRBV29-1 and TRBJ2-1; TRBD2 matches 16 bases. The germline CDR1 and CDR2 sequences are SQVTM and ANQGSEA. CDR3 length equals 15 residues. With 3 bases clipped from V and 8 bases from J, the junction kept 4 bases outside the gene matches. CDR3 DNA sequence: TGCAGCGTTGACCGGGGACTAGCGGGAGGGGATGAGCAGTTCTTC. Protein sequence: CSVDRGLAGGDEQFF.

The V gene is TRBV15, the J gene TRBJ2-1; 16 positions agree with TRBD2. Per germline, CDR1 LNHNV and CDR2 YYDKDF (reference sequence). The CDR3 is 18 amino acids. The V segment lost 5 bases and the J segment 9 bases; nucleotides outside the gene matches: 13. Written as DNA, the CDR3 is TGTGCCACCAGCGGAGGGACTAGCGGGGGGGCCATAATAGGTGAGCAGTTCTTC. This encodes CATSGGTSGGAIIGEQFF.

The rearrangement links TRBV7-9 to TRBJ1-3; D is unresolved. This CDR3 spans 16 amino acids. Germline values: CDR1 SEHNR, CDR2 FQNEAQ (reference sequence). The V gene lost 0 bases and the J gene lost 0 bases, with 9 bases spanning the gap. The CDR3 protein is CASSLASAPSGNTIYF. CDR3 nucleotides: TGTGCCAGCAGCTTAGCGTCCGCGCCCTCTGGAAACACCATATATTTT.